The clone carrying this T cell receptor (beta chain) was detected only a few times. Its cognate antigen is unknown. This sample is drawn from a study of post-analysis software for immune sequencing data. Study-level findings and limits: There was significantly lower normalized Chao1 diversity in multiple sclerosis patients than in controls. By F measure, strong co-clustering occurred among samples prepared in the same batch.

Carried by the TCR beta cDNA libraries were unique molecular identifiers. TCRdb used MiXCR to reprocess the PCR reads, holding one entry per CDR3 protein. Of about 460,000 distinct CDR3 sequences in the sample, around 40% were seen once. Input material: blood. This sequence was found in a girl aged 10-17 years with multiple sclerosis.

The CDR3 reads CASSPTGTGGYNEQFF. The CDR3 DNA sequence: TGTGCCAGCAGCCCTACAGGGACAGGGGGGTACAATGAGCAGTTCTTC. The genes are TRBV7-2 and TRBJ2-1; 11 positions agree with TRBD1. The germline CDR1 and CDR2 sequences are SGHTA and FQGNSA. There are 16 residues in the CDR3. The V gene end was trimmed by 5 bases and the J gene end by 4 bases; junction bases not matched to a gene: 7. The entire variable domain, with the rest obtained from reference TRBV7-2 and TRBJ2-1, is as follows: GAGVSQSPSNKVTEKGKDVELRCDPISGHTALYWYRQSLGQGLEFLIYFQGNSAPDKSGLPSDRFSAERTGGSVSTLTIQRTQQEDSAVYLCASSPTGTGGYNEQFFGPGTRLTVL.